This T cell receptor beta chain appears in the sequencing data of a study of blood T cell repertoires in COVID-19. Study-wide background: Nucleic acid was either cDNA or gDNA, and it came from T cells, B-cell-depleted T cells, or PBMCs.

How the authors handled the data: Reference gene primer amplification gave estimated nucleated cell counts. Method: immunoSEQ multiplex PCR; TCRdb's copy keeps in-frame clones and lacks some. D and trimming come from the DNA, and the V and J calls and clone size come from that table. The sample carries around 260,000 clones, around 87% recorded once. Trimming removed 0 bases from V and 6 bases from J; junction bases left unmatched: 7. The length of the CDR3 is 15 residues. Germline lookup yields CDR1 LGHNA and CDR2 YSLEER. Sequencing was performed on peripheral blood. The receptor was isolated from a woman aged 40-49 years who had recovered from COVID-19. The V gene is TRBV4-3, the J gene TRBJ2-7; 8 positions agree with TRBD1. The CDR3 loop reads CASSQEAPGGGEQYF. In DNA, the CDR3 is TGCGCCAGCAGCCAAGAGGCCCCAGGGGGCGGCGAGCAGTACTTC.